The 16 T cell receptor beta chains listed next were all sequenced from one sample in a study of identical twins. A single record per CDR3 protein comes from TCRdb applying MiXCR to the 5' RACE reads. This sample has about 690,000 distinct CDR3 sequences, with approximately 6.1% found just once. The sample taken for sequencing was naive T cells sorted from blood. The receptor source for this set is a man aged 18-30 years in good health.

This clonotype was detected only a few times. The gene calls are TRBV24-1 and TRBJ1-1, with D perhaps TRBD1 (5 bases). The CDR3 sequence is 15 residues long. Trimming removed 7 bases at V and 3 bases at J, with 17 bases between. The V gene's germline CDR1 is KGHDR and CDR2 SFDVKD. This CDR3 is CATRGPPGEDTEAFF. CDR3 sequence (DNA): TGTGCCACCAGGGGACCCCCCGGCGAGGACACTGAAGCTTTCTTT.

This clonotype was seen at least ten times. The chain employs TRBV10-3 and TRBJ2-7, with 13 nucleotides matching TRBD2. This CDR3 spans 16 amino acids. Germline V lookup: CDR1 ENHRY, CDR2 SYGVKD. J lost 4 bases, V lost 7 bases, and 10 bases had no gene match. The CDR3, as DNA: TGTGCCATCACCTCAGGACTAGCGGGAGTTCAGTACGAGCAGTACTTC. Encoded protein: CAITSGLAGVQYEQYF.

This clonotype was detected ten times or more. CDR3 bases: TGTGCCAGCAGTACCGGGCCGAATGGCTACACCTTC. Protein sequence: CASSTGPNGYTF. The V and J genes are TRBV9 and TRBJ1-2, with no clear D. The CDR3 covers 12 residues. With 5 bases removed from V and 6 bases from J, the gap between germline ends came to 11 bases. CDR1 is SGDLS and CDR2 is YYNGEE in the germline V gene.

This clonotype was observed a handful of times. The chain's CDR3 is CASSQGAWRESYNEQFF. DNA for the CDR3: TGTGCCAGCAGCCAAGGGGCGTGGCGGGAGTCCTACAATGAGCAGTTCTTC. V gene TRBV4-2 combines with J gene TRBJ2-1; 7 bases map to TRBD2. The V and J ends lost 1 base and 1 base, in that order; junction bases with no gene match: 7. CDR1 and CDR2 from the germline V gene are LGHNA and YNFKEQ. The CDR3 extends over 17 amino acids.

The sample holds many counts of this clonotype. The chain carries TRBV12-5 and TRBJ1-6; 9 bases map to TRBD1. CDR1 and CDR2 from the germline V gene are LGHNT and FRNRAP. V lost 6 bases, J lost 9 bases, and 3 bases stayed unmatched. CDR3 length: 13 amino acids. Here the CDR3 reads CASGGQGSSPLHF. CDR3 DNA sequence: TGTGCTAGTGGGGGACAGGGATCTTCACCCCTCCACTTT.

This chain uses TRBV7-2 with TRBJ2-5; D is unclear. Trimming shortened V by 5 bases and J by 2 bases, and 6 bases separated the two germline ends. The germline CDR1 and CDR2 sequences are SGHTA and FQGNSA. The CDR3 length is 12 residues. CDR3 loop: CASSGWQETQYF. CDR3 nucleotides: TGTGCCAGCAGCGGTTGGCAAGAGACCCAGTACTTC.

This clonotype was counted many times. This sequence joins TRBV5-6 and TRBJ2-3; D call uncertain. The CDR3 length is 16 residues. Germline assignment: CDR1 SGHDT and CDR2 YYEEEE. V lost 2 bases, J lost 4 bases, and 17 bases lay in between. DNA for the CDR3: TGTGCCAGCAGCTTTTTTCTGGCCGGACGCGCAGATACGCAGTATTTT. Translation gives CASSFFLAGRADTQYF.

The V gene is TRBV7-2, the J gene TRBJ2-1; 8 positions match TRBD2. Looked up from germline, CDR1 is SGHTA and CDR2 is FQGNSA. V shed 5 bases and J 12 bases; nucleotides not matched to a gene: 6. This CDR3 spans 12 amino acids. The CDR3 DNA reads TGTGCCAGCAGCCCCCCTAGCGGGCCGCAGTTCTTC. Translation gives CASSPPSGPQFF. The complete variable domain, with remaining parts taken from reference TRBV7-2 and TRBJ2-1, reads GAGVSQSPSNKVTEKGKDVELRCDPISGHTALYWYRQSLGQGLEFLIYFQGNSAPDKSGLPSDRFSAERTGGSVSTLTIQRTQQEDSAVYLCASSPPSGPQFFGPGTRLTVL.

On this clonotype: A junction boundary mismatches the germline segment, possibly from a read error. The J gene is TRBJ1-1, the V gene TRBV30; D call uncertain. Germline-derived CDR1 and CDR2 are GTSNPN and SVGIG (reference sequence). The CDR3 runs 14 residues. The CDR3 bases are TGTGCCCGGAGCTCCCCGGGCTTGAACACTGAAGCTTTCTTT. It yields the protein CARSSPGLNTEAFF.

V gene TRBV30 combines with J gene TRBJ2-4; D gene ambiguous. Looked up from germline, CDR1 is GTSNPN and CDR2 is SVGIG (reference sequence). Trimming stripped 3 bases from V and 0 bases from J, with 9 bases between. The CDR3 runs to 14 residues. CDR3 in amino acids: CAWSVGVAKNIQYF. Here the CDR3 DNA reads TGTGCCTGGAGCGTCGGAGTAGCCAAAAACATTCAGTACTTC.

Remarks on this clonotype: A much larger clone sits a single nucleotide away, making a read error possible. This CDR3 is CASSQQIRTGLRGQYF. The DNA of the CDR3 is TGTGCCAGCAGCCAGCAAATCCGGACGGGATTGAGGGGCCAGTACTTC. The chain couples TRBV3-1 to TRBJ2-5, with D perhaps assigned TRBD1 or TRBD2 (5 bases each). CDR1 is LGHDT, CDR2 YNNKEL, per germline (reference sequence). V was cut by 3 bases and J by 10 bases, with 24 bases left in between. The CDR3 sequence is 16 residues long.

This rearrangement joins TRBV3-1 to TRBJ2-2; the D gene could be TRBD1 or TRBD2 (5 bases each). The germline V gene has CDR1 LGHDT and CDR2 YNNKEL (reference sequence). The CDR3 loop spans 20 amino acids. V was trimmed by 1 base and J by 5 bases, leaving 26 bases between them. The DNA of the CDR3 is TGTGCCAGCAGCCAAGTCGAATGGGAGCAGGGAGCCTTTTGGACCGGGGAGCTGTTTTTT. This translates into CASSQVEWEQGAFWTGELFF.

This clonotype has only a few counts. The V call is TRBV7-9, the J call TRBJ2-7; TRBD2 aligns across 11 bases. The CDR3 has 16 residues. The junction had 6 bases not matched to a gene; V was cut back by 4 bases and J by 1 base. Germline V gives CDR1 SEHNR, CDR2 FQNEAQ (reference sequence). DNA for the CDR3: TGTGCCAGCAGCTATCCCGGGACTAGCGGATCCTACGAGCAGTACGTC. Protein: CASSYPGTSGSYEQYV.

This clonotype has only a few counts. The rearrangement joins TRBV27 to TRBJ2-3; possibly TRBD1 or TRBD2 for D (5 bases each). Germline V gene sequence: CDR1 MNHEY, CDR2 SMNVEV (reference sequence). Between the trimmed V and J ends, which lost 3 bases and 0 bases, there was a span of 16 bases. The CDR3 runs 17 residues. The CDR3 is CASSLGVIGDSTDTQYF. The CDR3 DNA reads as TGTGCCAGCAGTTTGGGGGTGATCGGAGATAGCACAGATACGCAGTATTTT.

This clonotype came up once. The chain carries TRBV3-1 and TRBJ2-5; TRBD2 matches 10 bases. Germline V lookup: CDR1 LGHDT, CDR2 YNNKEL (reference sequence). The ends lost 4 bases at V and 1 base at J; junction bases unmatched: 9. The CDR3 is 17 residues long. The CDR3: CASSLGAGGPLQETQYF. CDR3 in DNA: TGTGCCAGCAGCCTCGGAGCGGGAGGGCCTCTCCAAGAGACCCAGTACTTC.

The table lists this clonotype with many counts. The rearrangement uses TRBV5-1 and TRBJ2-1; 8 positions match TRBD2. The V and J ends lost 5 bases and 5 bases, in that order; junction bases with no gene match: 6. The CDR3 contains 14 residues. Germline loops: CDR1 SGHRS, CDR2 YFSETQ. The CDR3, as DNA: TGCGCCAGCAGTGCCTTAGCGGGGAACAATGAGCAGTTCTTC. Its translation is CASSALAGNNEQFF.